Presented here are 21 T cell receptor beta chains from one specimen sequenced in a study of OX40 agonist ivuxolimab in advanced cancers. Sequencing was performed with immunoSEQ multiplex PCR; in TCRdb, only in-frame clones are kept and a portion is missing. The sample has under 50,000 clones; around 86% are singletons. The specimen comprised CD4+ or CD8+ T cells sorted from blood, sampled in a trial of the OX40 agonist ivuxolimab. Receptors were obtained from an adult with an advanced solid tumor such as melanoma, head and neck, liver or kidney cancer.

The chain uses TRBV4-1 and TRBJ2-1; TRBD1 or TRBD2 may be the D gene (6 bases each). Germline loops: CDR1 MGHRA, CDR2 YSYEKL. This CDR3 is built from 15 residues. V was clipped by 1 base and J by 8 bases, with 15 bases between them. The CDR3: CASSQAPGASDEQFF. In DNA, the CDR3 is TGCGCCAGCAGCCAAGCCCCGGGGGCCTCGGATGAGCAGTTCTTC.

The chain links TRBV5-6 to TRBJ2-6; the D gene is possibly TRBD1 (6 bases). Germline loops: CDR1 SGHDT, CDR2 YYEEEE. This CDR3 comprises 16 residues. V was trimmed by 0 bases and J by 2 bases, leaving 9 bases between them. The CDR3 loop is CASSLGRGPGANVLTF. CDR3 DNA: TGTGCCAGCAGCTTGGGCAGGGGTCCTGGGGCCAACGTCCTGACTTTC.

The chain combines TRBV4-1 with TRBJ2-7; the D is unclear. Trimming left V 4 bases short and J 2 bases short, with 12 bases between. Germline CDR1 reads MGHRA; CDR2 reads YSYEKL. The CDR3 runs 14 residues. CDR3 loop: CASSPVGATYEQYF. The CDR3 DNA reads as TGCGCCAGCAGCCCCGTCGGTGCCACCTACGAGCAGTACTTC.

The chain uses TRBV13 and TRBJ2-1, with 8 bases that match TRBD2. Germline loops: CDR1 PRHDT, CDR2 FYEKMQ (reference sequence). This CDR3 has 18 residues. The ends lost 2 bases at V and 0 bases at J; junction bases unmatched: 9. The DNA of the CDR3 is TGTGCCAGCAGCTTACCTGGCGGGGGGTCCCTCTCCTACAATGAGCAGTTCTTC. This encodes CASSLPGGGSLSYNEQFF.

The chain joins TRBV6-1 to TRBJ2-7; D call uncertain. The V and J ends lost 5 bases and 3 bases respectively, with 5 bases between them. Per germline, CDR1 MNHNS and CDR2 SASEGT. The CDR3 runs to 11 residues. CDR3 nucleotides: TGTGCCAGCAGTACCTTCTACGAGCAGTACTTC. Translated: CASSTFYEQYF.

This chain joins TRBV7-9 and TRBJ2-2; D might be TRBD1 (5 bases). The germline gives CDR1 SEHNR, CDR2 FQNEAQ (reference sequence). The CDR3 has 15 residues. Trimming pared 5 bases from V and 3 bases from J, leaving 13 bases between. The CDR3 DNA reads TGTGCCAGCAGCAATGGGGCGTTGGACACCGGGGAGCTGTTTTTT. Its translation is CASSNGALDTGELFF.

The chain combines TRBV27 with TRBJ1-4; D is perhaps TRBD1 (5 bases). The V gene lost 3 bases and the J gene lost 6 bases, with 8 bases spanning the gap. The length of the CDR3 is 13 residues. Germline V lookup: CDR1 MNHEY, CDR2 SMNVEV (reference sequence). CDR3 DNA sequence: TGTGCCAGCAGTTTGGAAGGGGATGAAAAACTGTTTTTT. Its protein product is CASSLEGDEKLFF. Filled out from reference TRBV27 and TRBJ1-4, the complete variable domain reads EAQVTQNPRYLITVTGKKLTVTCSQNMNHEYMSWYRQDPGLGLRQIYYSMNVEVTDKGDVPEGYKVSRKEKRNFPLILESPSPNQTSLYFCASSLEGDEKLFFGSGTQLSVL.

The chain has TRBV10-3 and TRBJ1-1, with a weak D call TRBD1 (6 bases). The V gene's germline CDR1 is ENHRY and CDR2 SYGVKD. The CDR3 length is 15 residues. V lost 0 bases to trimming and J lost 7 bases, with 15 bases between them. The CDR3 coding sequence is TGTGCCATCAGTGAGTCGGAAGCACAACAGGGTGAAGCTTTCTTT. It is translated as CAISESEAQQGEAFF.

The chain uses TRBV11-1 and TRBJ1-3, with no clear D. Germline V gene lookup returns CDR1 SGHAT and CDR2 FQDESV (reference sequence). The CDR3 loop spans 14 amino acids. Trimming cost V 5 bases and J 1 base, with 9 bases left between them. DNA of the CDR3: TGTGCCAGCAGCCCGGACGATTCTGGAAACACCATATATTTT. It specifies CASSPDDSGNTIYF.

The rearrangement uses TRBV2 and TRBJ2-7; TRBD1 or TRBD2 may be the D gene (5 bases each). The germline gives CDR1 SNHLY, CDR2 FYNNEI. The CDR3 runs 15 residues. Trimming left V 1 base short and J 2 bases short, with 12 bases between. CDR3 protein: CASSEGGGGTYEQYV. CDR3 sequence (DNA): TGTGCCAGCAGTGAAGGGGGCGGAGGAACCTACGAGCAGTACGTC.

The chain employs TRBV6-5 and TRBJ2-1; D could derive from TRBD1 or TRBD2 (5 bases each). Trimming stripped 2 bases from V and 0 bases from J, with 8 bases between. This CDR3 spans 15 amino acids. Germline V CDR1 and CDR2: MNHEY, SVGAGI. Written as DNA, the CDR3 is TGTGCCAGCAGTTACCGGGACCACTCCTACAATGAGCAGTTCTTC. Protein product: CASSYRDHSYNEQFF.

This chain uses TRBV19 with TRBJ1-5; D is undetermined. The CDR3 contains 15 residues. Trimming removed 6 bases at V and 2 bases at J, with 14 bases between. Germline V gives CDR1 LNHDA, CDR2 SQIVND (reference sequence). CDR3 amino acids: CASSAPATGNQPQHF. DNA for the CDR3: TGTGCCAGTAGCGCTCCCGCTACCGGCAATCAGCCCCAGCATTTT.

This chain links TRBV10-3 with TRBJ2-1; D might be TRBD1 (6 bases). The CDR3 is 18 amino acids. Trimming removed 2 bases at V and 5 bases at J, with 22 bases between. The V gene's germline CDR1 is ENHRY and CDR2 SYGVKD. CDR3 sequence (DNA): TGTGCCATCAGTGAGGGAAATTTGGGGGCTCAATTCGACAATGAGCAGTTCTTC. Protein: CAISEGNLGAQFDNEQFF.

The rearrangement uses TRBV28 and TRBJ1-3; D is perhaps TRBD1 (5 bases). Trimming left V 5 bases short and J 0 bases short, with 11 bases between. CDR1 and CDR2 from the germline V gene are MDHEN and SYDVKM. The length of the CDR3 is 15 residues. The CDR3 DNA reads TGTGCCAGCAGTCCTGGGACGGTCTCTGGAAACACCATATATTTT. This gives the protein CASSPGTVSGNTIYF.

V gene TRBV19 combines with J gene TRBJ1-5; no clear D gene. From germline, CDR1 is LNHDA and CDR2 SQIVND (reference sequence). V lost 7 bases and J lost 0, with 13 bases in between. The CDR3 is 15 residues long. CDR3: CASTAGGYSNQPQHF. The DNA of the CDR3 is TGTGCCAGTACCGCCGGCGGGTATAGCAATCAGCCCCAGCATTTT.

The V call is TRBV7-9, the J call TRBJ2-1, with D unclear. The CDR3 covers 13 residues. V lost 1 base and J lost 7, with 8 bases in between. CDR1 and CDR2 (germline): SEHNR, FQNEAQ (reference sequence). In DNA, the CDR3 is TGTGCCAGCAGCTTAGTTTTCGCGAATGAGCAGTTCTTC. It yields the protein CASSLVFANEQFF. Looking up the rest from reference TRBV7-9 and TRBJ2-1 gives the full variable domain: DTGVSQNPRHKITKRGQNVTFRCDPISEHNRLYWYRQTLGQGPEFLTYFQNEAQLEKSRLLSDRFSAERPKGSFSTLEIQRTEQGDSAMYLCASSLVFANEQFFGPGTRLTVL.

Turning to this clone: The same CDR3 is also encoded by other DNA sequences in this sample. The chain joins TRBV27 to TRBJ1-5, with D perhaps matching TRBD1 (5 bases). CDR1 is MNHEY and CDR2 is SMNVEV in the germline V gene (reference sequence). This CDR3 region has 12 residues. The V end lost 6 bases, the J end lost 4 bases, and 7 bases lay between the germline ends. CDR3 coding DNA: TGTGCCAGCAGGAAGGGGAATCAGCCCCAGCATTTT. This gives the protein CASRKGNQPQHF.

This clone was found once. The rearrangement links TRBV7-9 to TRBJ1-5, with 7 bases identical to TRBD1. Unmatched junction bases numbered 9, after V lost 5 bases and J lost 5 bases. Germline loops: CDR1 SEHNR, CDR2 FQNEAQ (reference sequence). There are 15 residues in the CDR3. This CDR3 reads CASSITGQSHQPQHF. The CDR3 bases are TGTGCCAGCAGCATAACGGGACAGAGCCATCAGCCCCAGCATTTT.

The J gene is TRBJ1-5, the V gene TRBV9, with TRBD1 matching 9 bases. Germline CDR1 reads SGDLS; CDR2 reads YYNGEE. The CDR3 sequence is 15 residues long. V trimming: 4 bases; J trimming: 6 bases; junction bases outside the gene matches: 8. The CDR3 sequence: CASSQWDREGQPQHF. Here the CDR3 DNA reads TGTGCCAGCAGCCAATGGGACAGGGAGGGTCAGCCCCAGCATTTT.

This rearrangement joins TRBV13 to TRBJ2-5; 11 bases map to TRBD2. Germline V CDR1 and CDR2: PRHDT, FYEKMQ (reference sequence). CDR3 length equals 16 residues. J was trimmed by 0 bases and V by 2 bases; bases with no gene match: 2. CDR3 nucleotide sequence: TGTGCCAGCAGCTTACGACTAGCGGGGAACCAAGAGACCCAGTACTTC. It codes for CASSLRLAGNQETQYF.

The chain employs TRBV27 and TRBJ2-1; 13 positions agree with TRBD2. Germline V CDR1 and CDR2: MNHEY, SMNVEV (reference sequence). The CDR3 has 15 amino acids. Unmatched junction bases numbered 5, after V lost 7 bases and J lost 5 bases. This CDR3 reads CASTPGTSGNNEQFF. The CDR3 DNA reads TGTGCCAGCACCCCGGGGACTAGCGGGAACAATGAGCAGTTCTTC.